The clone carrying this T cell receptor (beta chain) was observed many times. Its antigen is undetermined. A universal primer site arose from template switching, and cDNA bore unique molecular identifiers. TCRdb re-derived calls from the 5' RACE reads in MiXCR, one entry per CDR3 protein. Of around 300,000 distinct CDR3 sequences listed, under 9% are singletons. The germline gives CDR1 SQVTM, CDR2 ANQGSEA. CDR3 size: 12 residues. V was clipped by 3 bases and J by 6 bases; unmatched bases: 0. Everyone who gave samples was a healthy Caucasian. The data derive from a study of identical twins. Overall study findings and caveats: Researchers reported excess low generation probability among twin-shared out-of-frame alpha sequences. The authors drew conclusions from cross-sectional statistical analysis rather than following the same donors.

The sample also formed part of further work on yellow fever vaccine responses in identical twins.

This TCR was sampled from a young woman in good health. The V gene is TRBV29-1, the J gene TRBJ2-3; 10 positions match TRBD2. Sequencing used memory (CD45RO+) T cells sorted from blood. CDR3: CSVEGLADTQYF. CDR3 sequence (DNA): TGCAGCGTTGAGGGACTAGCGGATACGCAGTATTTT.